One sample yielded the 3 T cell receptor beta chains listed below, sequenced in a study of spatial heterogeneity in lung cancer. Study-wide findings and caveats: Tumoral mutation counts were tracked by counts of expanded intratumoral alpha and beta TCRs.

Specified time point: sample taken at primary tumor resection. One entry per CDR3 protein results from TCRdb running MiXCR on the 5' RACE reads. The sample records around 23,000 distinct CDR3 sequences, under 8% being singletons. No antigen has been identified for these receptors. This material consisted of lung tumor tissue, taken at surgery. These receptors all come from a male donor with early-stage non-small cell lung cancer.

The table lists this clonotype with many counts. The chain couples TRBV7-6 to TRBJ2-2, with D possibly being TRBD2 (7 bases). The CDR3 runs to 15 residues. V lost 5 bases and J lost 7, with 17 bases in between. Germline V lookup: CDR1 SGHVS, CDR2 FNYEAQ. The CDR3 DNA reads TGTGCCAGCAGCCTCCGTGGGGGGGCGGTCGGGGAGCTGTTTTTT. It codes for CASSLRGGAVGELFF. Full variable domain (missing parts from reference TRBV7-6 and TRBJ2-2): GAGVSQSPRYKVTKRGQDVALRCDPISGHVSLYWYRQALGQGPEFLTYFNYEAQQDKSGLPNDRFSAERPEGSISTLTIQRTEQRDSAMYRCASSLRGGAVGELFFGEGSRLTVL.

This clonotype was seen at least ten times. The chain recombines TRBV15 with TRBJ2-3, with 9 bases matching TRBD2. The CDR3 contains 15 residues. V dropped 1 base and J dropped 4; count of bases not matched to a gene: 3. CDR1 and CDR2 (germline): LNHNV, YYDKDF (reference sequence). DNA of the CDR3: TGTGCCACCAGCAGAGGTAGCGGGAGCCCAGATACGCAGTATTTT. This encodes CATSRGSGSPDTQYF.

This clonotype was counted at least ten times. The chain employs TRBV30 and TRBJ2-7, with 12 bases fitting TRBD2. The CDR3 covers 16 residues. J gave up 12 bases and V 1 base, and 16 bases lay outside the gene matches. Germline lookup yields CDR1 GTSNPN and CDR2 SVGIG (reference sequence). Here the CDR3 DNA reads TGTGCCTGGAGTGGCCATCCTAGCGGGGGGGCCGGTTCTCGGTACTTC. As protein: CAWSGHPSGGAGSRYF.